Listed here are 9 T cell receptor beta chains from one sample, sequenced in a study of TIL therapy for anti-PD-1-resistant metastatic lung cancer. Time point described: pre-treatment sample, taken before nivolumab and TIL therapy. Sequencing used immunoSEQ v3. Clones were sequenced by immunoSEQ multiplex PCR, and TCRdb holds only the in-frame ones, with some missing. This sample has 50,000 or so clones, with about 80% found just once. The source was blood, collected at baseline. The receptors shown here come from a woman aged 30-79 years with non-small cell lung cancer.

The J gene is TRBJ1-2, the V gene TRBV27; D is possibly TRBD1 (5 bases). Trimming removed 5 bases at V and 0 bases at J, with 13 bases between. The CDR3 is 15 amino acids. Per the germline V gene, CDR1 is MNHEY and CDR2 is SMNVEV (reference sequence). CDR3 protein: CASSAPGPTNYGYTF. Written as DNA, the CDR3 is TGTGCCAGCAGTGCCCCGGGGCCAACTAACTATGGCTACACCTTC.

This clone was counted between two and nine times. The V and J genes are TRBV5-1 and TRBJ2-2, with D unresolved. There are 16 residues in the CDR3. The germline V gene has CDR1 SGHRS and CDR2 YFSETQ. V shed 1 base and J shed 1 base, with 11 bases lying between them. The DNA for the CDR3 is TGCGCCAGCAGCTTGTTGGAGCTGCAGAACACCGGGGAGCTGTTTTTT. It translates to CASSLLELQNTGELFF.

The chain combines TRBV25-1 with TRBJ1-1; TRBD1 might be the D (5 bases). Germline CDR1 MGHDK, CDR2 SYGVNS. The CDR3 runs 15 residues. Trimming stripped 5 bases from V and 0 bases from J, with 13 bases between. The CDR3 spells CASSQGWDVNTEAFF. CDR3 DNA: TGTGCCAGCAGTCAAGGATGGGACGTGAACACTGAAGCTTTCTTT.

This clone was counted only a few times. The chain is built from TRBV28 and TRBJ2-7; D perhaps matches TRBD2 (5 bases). V dropped 6 bases and J dropped 1 base, with 7 bases sitting between them. The CDR3 extends over 12 amino acids. CDR1 and CDR2 from the germline V gene are MDHEN and SYDVKM. The CDR3 DNA reads as TGTGCCAGCAGGACGGGGTCCTACGAGCAGTACTTC. Its protein is CASRTGSYEQYF.

This clone was seen once. The chain carries TRBV5-1 and TRBJ1-1, with 10 bases matching TRBD1. This CDR3 spans 16 amino acids. The V gene's germline CDR1 is SGHRS and CDR2 YFSETQ. Losses at the gene ends were 0 bases for V and 0 bases for J; bases not matched to a gene: 2. CDR3 nucleotides: TGCGCCAGCAGCTTGGTGGGACAGGGGCTGAACACTGAAGCTTTCTTT. Amino acids: CASSLVGQGLNTEAFF.

CDR3 amino acids: CSVRWRSGNTIYF. As DNA, the CDR3 is TGCAGCGTAAGGTGGCGCTCTGGAAACACCATATATTTT. The chain recombines TRBV29-1 with TRBJ1-3; unclear D gene. Germline V gives CDR1 SQVTM, CDR2 ANQGSEA. Trimming took off 6 bases at V and 0 bases at J, with 9 bases between the two ends. This CDR3 comprises 13 residues.

The V call is TRBV4-1, the J call TRBJ1-2; D is possibly TRBD1 (5 bases). The V end lost 2 bases, the J end lost 2 bases, and 12 bases lay between the germline ends. The CDR3 consists of 15 residues. CDR1 is MGHRA and CDR2 is YSYEKL in the germline V gene. CDR3 protein: CASSQYTDTNYGYTF. CDR3 nucleotides: TGCGCCAGCAGCCAATATACGGACACGAACTATGGCTACACCTTC.

The rearrangement links TRBV7-8 to TRBJ2-1; 11 positions match TRBD2. Germline lookup yields CDR1 SGHVS and CDR2 FQNEAQ. The CDR3 is 16 amino acids. Losses at the gene ends were 4 bases for V and 8 bases for J; bases not matched to a gene: 10. The CDR3 region is CASSSYLAGGYDEQFF. CDR3 bases: TGTGCCAGCAGCTCGTATCTAGCGGGGGGTTACGATGAGCAGTTCTTC.

This clone showed up just once. The rearrangement joins TRBV27 to TRBJ2-7; D remains ambiguous. Looked up from germline, CDR1 is MNHEY and CDR2 is SMNVEV (reference sequence). CDR3 length: 13 residues. V was pared by 5 bases and J by 0 bases, with 8 bases between. The DNA of the CDR3 is TGTGCCAGCAGTGTTCAGAACTCCTACGAGCAGTACTTC. Translated, it gives CASSVQNSYEQYF.